One sample yielded the 25 T cell receptor beta chains listed below, sequenced in a study of T-cell memory formation after mild COVID-19. TCRdb re-called the 5' RACE reads through MiXCR, storing one row per CDR3 protein. This table has around 200,000 distinct CDR3 sequences, over 20% appearing once. Source material: PBMCs or a T cell subset sorted from them (not recorded which). The receptors derive from an adult woman who had mild COVID-19 (a few samples of this study predate the infection). Cell type and time point are not known.

V usage is TRBV16 and J usage is TRBJ1-2; maybe TRBD1 (5 bases). Germline V gene lookup returns CDR1 KGHSY and CDR2 FQNENV. V was clipped by 2 bases and J by 8 bases, with 15 bases between them. The CDR3 extends over 14 amino acids. Written as DNA, the CDR3 is TGTGCCAGCAGCCAAGAGAGTCAGGGCACGGGCTACACCTTC. It is translated as CASSQESQGTGYTF.

In its sample, this clonotype was seen once. The chain couples TRBV2 to TRBJ2-7; no reliable D call. This CDR3 has 14 amino acids. The ends were cut back, 1 base at V and 2 bases at J, with 9 bases in the middle. Germline V gene sequence: CDR1 SNHLY, CDR2 FYNNEI. The chain's CDR3 is CASSEVRGTYEQYF. The CDR3 DNA reads TGTGCCAGCAGTGAAGTGAGAGGTACCTACGAGCAGTACTTC.

Comment on this clonotype: The junction and the germline gene differ at one end; a read error may be behind it. The chain carries TRBV7-9 and TRBJ1-5, with no clear D. The germline V gene encodes CDR1 SEHNR and CDR2 FQNEAQ (reference sequence). The CDR3 has 14 amino acids. As DNA, the CDR3 is TGTGCCAGCAGCTTAGCAGATAGGGATCAGCCCAAGCATTTT. The encoded protein is CASSLADRDQPKHF. Filled out from reference TRBV7-9 and TRBJ1-5, the complete variable domain reads DTGVSQNPRHKITKRGQNVTFRCDPISEHNRLYWYRQTLGQGPEFLTYFQNEAQLEKSRLLSDRFSAERPKGSFSTLEIQRTEQGDSAMYLCASSLADRDQPKHFGDGTRLSIL.

The chain recombines TRBV29-1 with TRBJ2-7; a possible D gene is TRBD1 (5 bases). Trimming took off 4 bases at V and 2 bases at J, with 18 bases between the two ends. The CDR3 is 15 residues long. CDR1 is SQVTM and CDR2 is ANQGSEA in the germline V gene. The CDR3 is CSVVVSRTLAYEQYF. As DNA, the CDR3 is TGCAGCGTTGTGGTGTCTCGGACACTTGCCTACGAGCAGTACTTC.

This clonotype was seen a few times. The V gene is TRBV29-1, the J gene TRBJ1-5; D is perhaps TRBD1 (6 bases). V lost 7 bases, J lost 6 bases, and 19 bases lay in between. The CDR3 is made up of 14 amino acids. CDR1 and CDR2 (germline): SQVTM, ANQGSEA. DNA of the CDR3: TGCAGCGCCCGGACAGAAGAGCTCTTTCAGCCCCAGCATTTT. As protein: CSARTEELFQPQHF.

The chain recombines TRBV5-1 with TRBJ2-5, with a weak D call TRBD1 (5 bases). Germline assignment: CDR1 SGHRS and CDR2 YFSETQ. The CDR3 sequence is 15 residues long. The V end lost 0 bases, the J end lost 5 bases, and 14 bases lay between the germline ends. This CDR3 is CASSLDRPAEETQYF. The CDR3 region has the DNA TGCGCCAGCAGCTTGGACAGGCCGGCGGAGGAGACCCAGTACTTC. The full variable domain, rest sourced from reference TRBV5-1 and TRBJ2-5, is KAGVTQTPRYLIKTRGQQVTLSCSPISGHRSVSWYQQTPGQGLQFLFEYFSETQRNKGNFPGRFSGRQFSNSRSEMNVSTLELGDSALYLCASSLDRPAEETQYFGPGTRLLVL.

There are a few counts of this clonotype. The J gene is TRBJ2-1, the V gene TRBV25-1, with D maybe TRBD2 (6 bases). The germline V gene encodes CDR1 MGHDK and CDR2 SYGVNS. CDR3 length: 14 amino acids. Trimming took off 8 bases at V and 8 bases at J, with 19 bases between the two ends. The CDR3 sequence is CASEPEGRAHEQFF. Here the CDR3 DNA reads TGTGCCAGCGAACCGGAGGGCAGGGCCCATGAGCAGTTCTTC.

This clonotype was seen more than once but under ten times. The rearrangement joins TRBV5-6 to TRBJ2-7; the match to TRBD2 covers 8 bases. CDR1 is SGHDT and CDR2 is YYEEEE in the germline V gene. This CDR3 region has 15 residues. With V trimmed by 2 bases and J by 3 bases, 7 bases remained unmatched. The CDR3 coding sequence is TGTGCCAGCAGCTTTCAGCGGGAGCACTTCTACGAGCAGTACTTC. As protein: CASSFQREHFYEQYF.

The chain is built from TRBV7-9 and TRBJ1-6; maybe TRBD1 (5 bases). The CDR3 runs to 14 residues. The V and J ends lost 7 bases and 7 bases respectively, with 14 bases between them. From germline, CDR1 is SEHNR and CDR2 FQNEAQ (reference sequence). Written as DNA, the CDR3 is TGTGCCAGCACCCTGACAGAACACAATTCACCCCTCCACTTT. Protein sequence: CASTLTEHNSPLHF.

This chain links TRBV7-6 with TRBJ2-7, with 7 nucleotides matching TRBD2. Germline V lookup: CDR1 SGHVS, CDR2 FNYEAQ. There are 16 residues in the CDR3. V was pared by 4 bases and J by 2 bases, with 11 bases of the junction left unmatched. The CDR3 here is CASSSRGGVSAYEQYF. Here the CDR3 DNA reads TGTGCCAGCAGCTCCCGGGGAGGGGTATCTGCCTACGAGCAGTACTTC.

This clonotype was counted between two and nine times. This sequence joins TRBV27 and TRBJ2-1; no clear D. Per the germline V gene, CDR1 is MNHEY and CDR2 is SMNVEV (reference sequence). V lost 5 bases and J lost 7, with 9 bases in between. This CDR3 has 12 residues. The CDR3 sequence: CASSLLGNEQFF. In DNA form, the CDR3 reads TGTGCCAGCAGTCTACTCGGGAATGAGCAGTTCTTC.

V is TRBV20-1 and J is TRBJ1-3; D is ambiguous. This CDR3 has 16 amino acids. CDR1 and CDR2 (germline): DFQATT, SNEGSKA (reference sequence). The ends were cut back, 0 bases at V and 0 bases at J, with 12 bases in the middle. CDR3 loop: CSARDMLFDSGNTIYF. CDR3 nucleotides: TGCAGTGCTAGAGATATGCTGTTCGACTCTGGAAACACCATATATTTT.

J is TRBJ2-5 and V is TRBV12-3 or TRBV12-4; 10 bases map to TRBD2. The CDR3 is made up of 16 amino acids. The V segment lost 5 bases and the J segment 5 bases; nucleotides outside the gene matches: 11. The CDR3 nucleotides read TGTGCCAGCAGTCTTGCAGCGGGGGGGCCTGGGGAGACCCAGTACTTC. The encoded protein is CASSLAAGGPGETQYF.

This clonotype has more than one count but fewer than ten. The chain has TRBV20-1 and TRBJ1-6; the D is unclear. CDR1 is DFQATT, CDR2 SNEGSKA, per germline (reference sequence). Trimming pared 3 bases from V and 9 bases from J, leaving 12 bases between. This CDR3 has 13 amino acids. Here the CDR3 reads CSASEGGVSPLHF. The CDR3 nucleotides read TGCAGTGCTAGCGAGGGAGGTGTTTCACCCCTCCACTTT.

This chain connects TRBV20-1 to TRBJ1-6, with 7 nucleotides matching TRBD1. The V gene's germline CDR1 is DFQATT and CDR2 SNEGSKA (reference sequence). Germline trimming cut 2 bases from V and 9 bases from J; bases unmatched to any gene: 7. The CDR3 runs 14 residues. CDR3 protein: CSARPRDSFSPLHF. CDR3 nucleotide sequence: TGCAGTGCTAGACCTCGGGACAGTTTTTCACCCCTCCACTTT.

Note on this clonotype: At one of its ends the junction is not consistent with the germline gene, which may arise from a read error. J is TRBJ2-1 and V is TRBV7-9; TRBD2 matches 11 bases. Germline V gene data show CDR1 as SEHNR and CDR2 as FQNEAQ (reference sequence). The CDR3 covers 16 residues. The CDR3 DNA sequence: TGTGCCAGCAGCTTAAGGGGACTAGCGGACTACAATGAGCTGTTCTTC. As protein: CASSLRGLADYNELFF.

This clonotype was seen a few times. This rearrangement joins TRBV7-6 to TRBJ2-7; TRBD1 matches 7 bases. The germline V gene encodes CDR1 SGHVS and CDR2 FNYEAQ. Germline trimming cut 3 bases from V and 2 bases from J; bases unmatched to any gene: 10. This CDR3 contains 16 residues. CDR3 sequence: CASSFKGQPGTYEQYF. CDR3 bases: TGTGCCAGCAGCTTTAAGGGACAGCCTGGGACCTACGAGCAGTACTTC.

This clonotype was seen repeatedly, ten times or more. The rearrangement uses TRBV18 and TRBJ2-7, with D perhaps matching TRBD1 (5 bases). With 8 bases removed from V and 0 bases from J, the gap between germline ends came to 11 bases. Germline lookup yields CDR1 KGHSH and CDR2 LQKENI. There are 13 residues in the CDR3. The CDR3 nucleotides read TGTGCCAGCAGCCCAGACAGCTCCTACGAGCAGTACTTC. Its translation is CASSPDSSYEQYF.

This clonotype has a count of ten or more. The chain carries TRBV5-1 and TRBJ2-7; D is ambiguous. Germline V gives CDR1 SGHRS, CDR2 YFSETQ. V was trimmed by 4 bases and J by 5 bases, leaving 16 bases between them. This CDR3 has 14 amino acids. The CDR3, as DNA: TGCGCCAGCAGCCAATCGACTGGCTACCACGAGCAGTACTTC. Its protein is CASSQSTGYHEQYF.

This clonotype was counted at least ten times. The chain carries TRBV7-8 and TRBJ1-1; D uncertain. The germline gives CDR1 SGHVS, CDR2 FQNEAQ. V lost 1 base and J lost 5, with 8 bases in between. This CDR3 has 13 residues. The CDR3 loop is CASSLGAGTEAFF. DNA of the CDR3: TGTGCCAGCAGCTTAGGGGCGGGGACTGAAGCTTTCTTT.

The sample holds many counts of this clonotype. The chain has TRBV20-1 and TRBJ2-7, with TRBD2 matching over 10 bases. The CDR3 runs 13 residues. Germline V gene lookup returns CDR1 DFQATT and CDR2 SNEGSKA (reference sequence). Trimming took 6 bases from V and 7 from J; bases not matched to a gene: 9. CDR3 in amino acids: CSASGTSEREQYF. The CDR3 region has the DNA TGCAGTGCATCCGGGACTAGCGAGCGGGAGCAGTACTTC.

The chain combines TRBV24-1 with TRBJ2-1; TRBD2 is a possible D gene (6 bases). CDR1 KGHDR and CDR2 SFDVKD come from the germline V gene. CDR3 length: 16 amino acids. V shed 11 bases and J shed 0 bases, with 19 bases lying between them. As DNA, the CDR3 is TGTGCCAACCGACCGAGATGGGGAGGCTCCTACAATGAGCAGTTCTTC. Its protein product is CANRPRWGGSYNEQFF.

The table lists this clonotype with a count of one. The chain joins TRBV6-5 to TRBJ2-5, with 9 bases aligning to TRBD2. There are 14 residues in the CDR3. V gave up 6 bases and J gave up 1 base; unmatched junction bases: 3. CDR1 MNHEY and CDR2 SVGAGI come from the germline V gene. Here the CDR3 DNA reads TGTGCCAGCAGGCGGGAGGGGATCCAAGAGACCCAGTACTTC. Translating gives CASRREGIQETQYF.

In its sample, this clonotype was seen a few times. The chain is built from TRBV12-3 or TRBV12-4 and TRBJ2-7; no reliable D call. The ends were cut back, 2 bases at V and 6 bases at J, with 14 bases in the middle. The CDR3 contains 14 residues. CDR3 residues: CASSLLGVMGEQYF. In DNA form, the CDR3 reads TGTGCCAGCAGTTTACTGGGTGTTATGGGCGAGCAGTACTTC.

This chain joins TRBV9 and TRBJ2-1; 13 nucleotides align to TRBD2. The CDR3 has 16 amino acids. CDR1 is SGDLS and CDR2 is YYNGEE in the germline V gene. V trimming: 3 bases; J trimming: 4 bases; junction bases outside the gene matches: 4. The chain's CDR3 is CASSAGLAGEYNEQFF. As DNA, the CDR3 is TGTGCCAGCAGCGCAGGACTAGCGGGAGAATACAATGAGCAGTTCTTC.